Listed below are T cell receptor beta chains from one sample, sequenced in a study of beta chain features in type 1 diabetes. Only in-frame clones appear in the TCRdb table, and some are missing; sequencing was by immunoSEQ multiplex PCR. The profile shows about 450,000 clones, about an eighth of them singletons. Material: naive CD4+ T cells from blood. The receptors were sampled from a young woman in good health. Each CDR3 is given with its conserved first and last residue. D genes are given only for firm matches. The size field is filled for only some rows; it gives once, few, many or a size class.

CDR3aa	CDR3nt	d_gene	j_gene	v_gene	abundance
CASSWRLSPLHF	TGTGCCAGCAGCTGGAGACTTTCACCCCTCCACTTT	.	TRBJ1-6	TRBV5-6	.
CASSYSVRGDTQYF	TGTGCCAGCAGCTACTCGGTGAGAGGAGATACGCAGTATTTT	.	TRBJ2-3	TRBV7-3	.
CAIRGQGSGANVLTF	TGTGCCATCAGGGGTCAGGGATCCGGGGCCAACGTCCTGACTTTC	.	TRBJ2-6	TRBV10-3	.
CASSVPGRAYYEQYF	TGTGCCAGTAGTGTGCCGGGACGGGCATACTACGAGCAGTACTTC	.	TRBJ2-7	TRBV19	few
CAISPGAEQYF	TGTGCCATCAGTCCCGGGGCCGAGCAGTACTTC	.	TRBJ2-7	TRBV10-3	few
CASSSDRVEQYF	TGTGCCAGCAGTTCAGACAGGGTGGAGCAGTACTTC	TRBD1	TRBJ2-7	TRBV2	few
CASSLDRANYGYTF	TGTGCCAGCAGCTTAGACAGAGCTAACTATGGCTACACCTTC	.	TRBJ1-2	TRBV7-9	.
CASSLAPRTDTQYF	TGCGCCAGCAGCTTGGCTCCCCGCACAGATACGCAGTATTTT	.	TRBJ2-3	TRBV5-1	.
CASSVRTAKGELFF	TGTGCCAGCAGCGTTCGTACAGCGAAAGGGGAGCTGTTTTTT	.	TRBJ2-2	TRBV9	few
CASSQAEGATGGYTF	TGTGCCAGCAGCCAAGCTGAGGGGGCTACTGGAGGCTACACCTTC	TRBD1	TRBJ1-2	TRBV4-2	few
CSVEASRGGLYEQFF	TGCAGCGTTGAAGCTAGTCGGGGAGGGCTCTATGAGCAGTTCTTC	TRBD2	TRBJ2-1	TRBV29-1	.
CASTFLQGPDYGYTF	TGTGCCAGCACCTTTCTGCAGGGGCCGGACTATGGCTACACCTTC	.	TRBJ1-2	TRBV7-9	few
CASSVEVGGDTQYF	TGTGCCAGCAGCGTAGAGGTGGGAGGAGATACGCAGTATTTT	.	TRBJ2-3	TRBV9	few
CASSLGDSPLHF	TGCGCCAGCAGCTTGGGCGATTCACCCCTCCACTTT	.	TRBJ1-6	TRBV5-1	.
CASSPTATSYEQYF	TGTGCCAGCTCACCAACAGCGACCTCCTACGAGCAGTACTTC	.	TRBJ2-7	TRBV18	.
CASKKTVNQPQHF	TGTGCCAGCAAAAAGACAGTCAATCAGCCCCAGCATTTT	.	TRBJ1-5	TRBV6-5	.
CASSDGRVWNEQFF	TGTGCCAGCAGTGACGGACGGGTGTGGAATGAGCAGTTCTTC	.	TRBJ2-1	TRBV25-1	.
CASSQGRGIYEQYF	TGCGCCAGCAGCCAGGGGCGGGGGATCTACGAGCAGTACTTC	TRBD2	TRBJ2-7	TRBV4-3	few